This T cell receptor beta chain came from a study of cytomegalovirus exposure and HLA in healthy donors. V lost 0 bases and J 3 bases, leaving 13 bases between the germline ends. This CDR3 is built from 16 residues. Germline V gives CDR1 MNHEY, CDR2 SVGAGI. A note on this clone: What it binds is not known.

Whole-study findings and limits: The study listed 150 to 200 cytomegalovirus-associated TCR beta chains.

Method: immunoSEQ multiplex PCR; TCRdb's copy keeps in-frame clones and lacks some. Of 100,000 to 150,000 clones in the sample, 70% to 90% were seen once. The donors were in the 120-subject validation cohort, distinct from the roughly 600-subject first cohort. This clonotype was obtained from a young woman in good health and CMV-seronegative. Sequenced input: PBMCs. The chain joins TRBV6-5 to TRBJ2-3; maybe TRBD1 (5 bases). For the CDR3, the DNA is TGTGCCAGCAGTTACTCCCCGACAGACACTACAGATACGCAGTATTTT. Translated: CASSYSPTDTTDTQYF.